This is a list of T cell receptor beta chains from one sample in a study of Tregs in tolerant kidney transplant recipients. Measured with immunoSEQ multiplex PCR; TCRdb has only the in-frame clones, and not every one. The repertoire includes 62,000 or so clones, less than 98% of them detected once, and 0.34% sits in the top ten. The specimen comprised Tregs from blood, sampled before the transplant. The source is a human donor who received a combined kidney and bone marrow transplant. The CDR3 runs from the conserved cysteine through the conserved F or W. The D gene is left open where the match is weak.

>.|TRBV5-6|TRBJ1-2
CASSLGWDSGGYGYTF
TGTGCCAGCAGCTTAGGCTGGGATTCAGGAGGATATGGCTACACCTTC
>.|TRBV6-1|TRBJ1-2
CASSVLQGYGYTF
TGTGCCAGCAGTGTACTACAGGGCTATGGCTACACCTTC
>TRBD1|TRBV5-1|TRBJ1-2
CASSPGTGGASYTF
TGCGCCAGCAGCCCTGGGACAGGGGGTGCTAGCTACACCTTC
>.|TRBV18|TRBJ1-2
CASSRAQGSTLYGYTF
TGTGCCAGCTCACGCGCACAGGGAAGTACCCTCTATGGCTACACCTTC
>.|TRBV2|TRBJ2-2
CASSEARAAGELFF
TGTGCCAGCAGTGAAGCCAGGGCTGCCGGGGAGCTGTTTTTT
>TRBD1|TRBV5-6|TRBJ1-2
CASSAGTGASYGYTF
TGTGCCAGCAGTGCCGGGACAGGGGCGTCCTATGGCTACACCTTC
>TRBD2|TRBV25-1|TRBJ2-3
CASSGAGRALADTQYF
TGTGCCAGCAGCGGGGCCGGGAGGGCCCTGGCAGATACGCAGTATTTT
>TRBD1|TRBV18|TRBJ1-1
CASSSGQGLTEAFF
TGTGCCAGCTCGTCGGGACAGGGTTTGACTGAAGCTTTCTTT
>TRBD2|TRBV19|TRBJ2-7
CASSMTGGDYEQYF
TGTGCCAGTAGTATGACTGGGGGGGACTACGAGCAGTACTTC
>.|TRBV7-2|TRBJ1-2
CASSLETGANYGYTF
TGTGCCAGCAGCTTAGAAACTGGAGCTAACTATGGCTACACCTTC
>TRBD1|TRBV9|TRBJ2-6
CASSVAWTGGLGANVLTF
TGTGCCAGCAGCGTAGCCTGGACAGGAGGTTTGGGGGCCAACGTCCTGACTTTC
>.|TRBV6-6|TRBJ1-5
CASSSVSQPQHF
TGTGCCAGCAGCTCAGTGTCTCAGCCCCAGCATTTT
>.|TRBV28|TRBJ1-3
CASSNQGVSSGNTIYF
TGTGCCAGCAGCAACCAAGGGGTCAGCTCTGGAAACACCATATATTTT
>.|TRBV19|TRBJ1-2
CASSMQGYYGYTF
TGTGCCAGTAGTATGCAGGGCTACTATGGCTACACCTTC
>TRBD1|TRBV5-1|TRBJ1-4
CASSPLLQGAGEKLFF
TGCGCCAGCAGCCCCCTACTACAGGGGGCAGGTGAAAAACTGTTTTTT
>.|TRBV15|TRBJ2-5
CATLHRPGQETQYF
TGTGCCACGTTACATCGTCCGGGACAAGAGACCCAGTACTTC
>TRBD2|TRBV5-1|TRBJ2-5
CASSLATGEGTQYF
TGCGCCAGCAGCTTGGCCACCGGGGAGGGGACCCAGTACTTC